This T cell receptor beta chain was recorded in a study of cytomegalovirus exposure and HLA in healthy donors. Study-level findings and limits: It was likely that a cluster of highly shared sequence variants was a sequencing artifact. Some TCR beta chains (about 180 of them) were listed as cytomegalovirus-associated. A few CMV-associated chains proved CMV antigen-specific in vitro.

Concerning this clone itself: Its target is not known.

There are 18 residues in the CDR3. J gave up 2 bases and V 0 bases, and 6 bases lay outside the gene matches. Germline CDR1 and CDR2: LNHDA and SQIVND (reference sequence). PCR involved 60 Vbeta and 13 Jbeta primers. Clones were sequenced by immunoSEQ multiplex PCR, and TCRdb holds only the in-frame ones, with some missing. This sample's table has fewer than 150,000 clones. V is TRBV19 and J is TRBJ2-2; 10 bases are shared with TRBD2. The specimen sequenced was PBMCs. The source of this sequence is a man aged 18 to 35 in good health and CMV-seronegative. The CDR3 bases are TGTGCCAGTAGTATAGAAGCCCTAGCGGGAGTCAACACCGGGGAGCTGTTTTTT. Amino acids: CASSIEALAGVNTGELFF.